This passage covers 15 T cell receptor beta chains from one sample sequenced in a study of blood T cell repertoires in COVID-19 (dated by TCRdb to between 2020 and 2021). The receptor library was made with the immunoSEQ multiplex PCR assay. The immuneACCESS repertoire file appears here via TCRdb, limited to in-frame rearrangements. These files lack a portion of the clones; in checked studies, under half of the deficit traces to unresolved V genes, and the cause of the others is not known. For this sample there are over 100,000 clones; over 65% appear just once. Clones ranked in the top ten supply roughly 18% of the sample. Sequenced input: peripheral blood. The receptors come from a woman aged 55-69 years with acute or convalescent COVID-19.

V is TRBV9 and J is TRBJ2-7, with TRBD1 matching 7 bases. This CDR3 contains 14 residues. Germline assignment: CDR1 SGDLS and CDR2 YYNGEE. V was pared by 0 bases and J by 3 bases, with 3 bases of the junction left unmatched. The CDR3 nucleotides read TGTGCCAGCAGCGTAGGACAGGGTGTCTACGAGCAGTACTTC. Amino acid sequence: CASSVGQGVYEQYF.

The rearrangement uses TRBV6-5 and TRBJ1-5; 7 positions agree with TRBD1. Germline lookup yields CDR1 MNHEY and CDR2 SVGAGI. This CDR3 has 15 amino acids. Losses at the gene ends were 6 bases for V and 7 bases for J; bases not matched to a gene: 12. In nucleotides, the CDR3 is TGTGCCAGCAGCTTAGAGTGGGACAGCACCCAGCCCCAGCATTTT. It translates to CASSLEWDSTQPQHF.

The gene calls are TRBV28 and TRBJ1-2, with TRBD1 matching over 7 bases. Germline trimming cut 5 bases from V and 3 bases from J; bases unmatched to any gene: 9. CDR1 is MDHEN, CDR2 SYDVKM, per germline. The CDR3 is 15 residues long. The CDR3 region is CASSPDRARDYGYTF. CDR3 DNA sequence: TGTGCCAGCAGTCCCGACAGGGCCAGAGACTATGGCTACACCTTC.

The rearrangement joins TRBV6-5 to TRBJ2-4; 9 nucleotides match TRBD2. This CDR3 region has 14 residues. V lost 6 bases to trimming and J lost 15 bases; unmatched junction nucleotides: 15. CDR1 and CDR2 (germline): MNHEY, SVGAGI. CDR3 in amino acids: CASSLPSAGGIGYF. The CDR3 nucleotides are TGTGCCAGCAGCCTACCATCAGCGGGGGGTATCGGGTACTTC.

The V and J genes are TRBV30 and TRBJ2-7; 12 bases fit TRBD1. CDR1 is GTSNPN and CDR2 is SVGIG in the germline V gene (reference sequence). CDR3 length: 11 amino acids. CDR3 amino acids: CGGQGAGEQYF. The CDR3 DNA reads TGTGGGGGACAGGGGGCGGGCGAGCAGTACTTC.

The genes are TRBV4-3 and TRBJ1-5, with a possible D match to TRBD1 (6 bases). CDR1 and CDR2 (germline): LGHNA, YSLEER. This CDR3 is 16 amino acids long. V lost 0 bases and J lost 5, with 14 bases in between. CDR3 bases: TGCGCCAGCAGCCAAGATGCTGAACAGGGCTATCAGCCCCAGCATTTT. This sequence encodes CASSQDAEQGYQPQHF.

The chain recombines TRBV5-4 with TRBJ1-6, with D perhaps TRBD1 (6 bases). Deletions cut 3 bases from V and 9 bases from J, with 19 bases between. Germline V gene sequence: CDR1 SGHNT, CDR2 YYREEE (reference sequence). The CDR3 is 16 residues long. CDR3 coding DNA: TGTGCCAGCAGCTCCAGGGGACCTGGGACGGGTTCACCCCTCCACTTT. As protein: CASSSRGPGTGSPLHF. The full variable domain, in which reference TRBV5-4 and TRBJ1-6 provide the parts outside the CDR3, is ETGVTQSPTHLIKTRGQQVTLRCSSQSGHNTVSWYQQALGQGPQFIFQYYREEENGRGNFPPRFSGLQFPNYSSELNVNALELDDSALYLCASSSRGPGTGSPLHFGNGTRLTVT.

The genes are TRBV13 and TRBJ2-7, with 9 bases matching TRBD1. The ends lost 5 bases at V and 1 base at J; junction bases unmatched: 3. The germline gives CDR1 PRHDT, CDR2 FYEKMQ (reference sequence). CDR3 size: 14 residues. CDR3 in amino acids: CASSPQGASYEQYF. DNA of the CDR3: TGTGCCAGCAGCCCACAGGGGGCGTCCTACGAGCAGTACTTC.

This chain joins TRBV19 and TRBJ1-2; D gene unclear. CDR1 LNHDA and CDR2 SQIVND come from the germline V gene (reference sequence). The germline V and J ends were trimmed by 6 bases and 8 bases, with 10 bases remaining between them. The CDR3 length is 11 residues. The CDR3 DNA follows: TGTGCCAGTAGCCTAAATCGGGGCTACACCTTC. Its protein is CASSLNRGYTF.

This clone occurred a few times. The chain has TRBV27 and TRBJ2-1, with D uncertain. The CDR3 is 14 amino acids. Trimming cost V 5 bases and J 5 bases, with 13 bases left between them. The V gene's germline CDR1 is MNHEY and CDR2 SMNVEV (reference sequence). This chain's CDR3 is CASSLFVSDNEQFF. The CDR3 bases are TGTGCCAGCAGTCTTTTTGTTTCTGACAATGAGCAGTTCTTC.

This sequence joins TRBV27 and TRBJ2-5; TRBD1 might be the D (6 bases). The V end was cut by 5 bases, the J end by 3 bases, with 13 bases between. The CDR3 covers 14 residues. Germline assignment: CDR1 MNHEY and CDR2 SMNVEV (reference sequence). The CDR3 loop reads CASSVGGIKETQYF. CDR3 DNA sequence: TGTGCCAGCAGTGTTGGGGGCATTAAAGAGACCCAGTACTTC.

V is TRBV18 and J is TRBJ1-1; 7 bases line up with TRBD1. The CDR3 totals 16 residues. Germline CDR1 reads KGHSH; CDR2 reads LQKENI. The V segment lost 4 bases and the J segment 1 base; nucleotides outside the gene matches: 9. The CDR3 sequence: CASSLTGTASNTEAFF. CDR3 bases: TGTGCCAGCTCACTCACCGGGACAGCTTCGAACACTGAAGCTTTCTTT.

The V and J genes are TRBV30 and TRBJ1-1; D gene uncertain. Trimming stripped 4 bases from V and 4 bases from J, with 7 bases between. CDR1 GTSNPN and CDR2 SVGIG come from the germline V gene (reference sequence). CDR3 length: 11 amino acids. This CDR3 is CAWTHGTEAFF. The CDR3 DNA reads as TGTGCCTGGACCCACGGCACTGAAGCTTTCTTT.

This clone has just a few counts. CDR3 sequence reads: CASRDRDNQPQHF. DNA for the CDR3: TGTGCCAGCAGGGACAGGGATAATCAGCCCCAGCATTTT. The chain joins TRBV2 to TRBJ1-5, with 8 bases fitting TRBD1. Germline loops: CDR1 SNHLY, CDR2 FYNNEI. J was trimmed by 4 bases and V by 6 bases; bases with no gene match: 2. This CDR3 region has 13 residues.

The chain uses TRBV18 and TRBJ1-6; weak D call: TRBD1 (6 bases). The CDR3 has 16 residues. Germline V gives CDR1 KGHSH, CDR2 LQKENI. V lost 3 bases and J lost 6, with 15 bases in between. For the CDR3, the DNA is TGTGCCAGCTCACCCTATTCCAGGGGAAGTAATTCACCCCTCCACTTT. Its translation: CASSPYSRGSNSPLHF.